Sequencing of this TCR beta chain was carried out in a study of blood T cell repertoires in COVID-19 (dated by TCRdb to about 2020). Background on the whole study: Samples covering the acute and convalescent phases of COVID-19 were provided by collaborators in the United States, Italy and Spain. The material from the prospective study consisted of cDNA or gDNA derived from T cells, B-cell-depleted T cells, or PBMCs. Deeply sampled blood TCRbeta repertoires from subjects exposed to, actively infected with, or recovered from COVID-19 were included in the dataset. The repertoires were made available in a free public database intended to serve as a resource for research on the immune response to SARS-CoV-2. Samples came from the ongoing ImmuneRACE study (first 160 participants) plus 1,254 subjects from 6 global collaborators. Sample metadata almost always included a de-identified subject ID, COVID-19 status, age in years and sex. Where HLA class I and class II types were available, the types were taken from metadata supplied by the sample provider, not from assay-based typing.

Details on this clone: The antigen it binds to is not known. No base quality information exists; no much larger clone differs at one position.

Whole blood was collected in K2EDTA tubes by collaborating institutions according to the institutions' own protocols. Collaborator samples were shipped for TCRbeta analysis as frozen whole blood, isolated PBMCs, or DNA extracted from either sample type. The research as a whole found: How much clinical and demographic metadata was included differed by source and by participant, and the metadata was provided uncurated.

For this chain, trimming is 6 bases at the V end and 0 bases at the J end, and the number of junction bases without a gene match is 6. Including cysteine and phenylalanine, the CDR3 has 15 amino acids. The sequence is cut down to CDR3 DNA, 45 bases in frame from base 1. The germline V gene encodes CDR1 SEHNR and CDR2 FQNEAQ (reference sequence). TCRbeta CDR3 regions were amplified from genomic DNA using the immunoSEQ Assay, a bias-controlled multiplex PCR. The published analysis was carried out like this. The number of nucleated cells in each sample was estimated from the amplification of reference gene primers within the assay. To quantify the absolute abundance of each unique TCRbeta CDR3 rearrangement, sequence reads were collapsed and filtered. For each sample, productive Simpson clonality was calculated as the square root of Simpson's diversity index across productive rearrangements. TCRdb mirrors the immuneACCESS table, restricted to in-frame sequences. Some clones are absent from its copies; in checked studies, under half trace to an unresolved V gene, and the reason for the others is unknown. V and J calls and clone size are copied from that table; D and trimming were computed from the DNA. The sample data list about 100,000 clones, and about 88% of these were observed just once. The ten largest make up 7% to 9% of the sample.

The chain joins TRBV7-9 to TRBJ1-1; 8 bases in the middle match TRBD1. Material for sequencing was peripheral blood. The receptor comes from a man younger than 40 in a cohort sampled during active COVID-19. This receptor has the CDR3 CASSYLTGVNTEAFF. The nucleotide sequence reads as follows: TGTGCCAGCAGTTACCTGACAGGGGTGAACACTGAAGCTTTCTTT.